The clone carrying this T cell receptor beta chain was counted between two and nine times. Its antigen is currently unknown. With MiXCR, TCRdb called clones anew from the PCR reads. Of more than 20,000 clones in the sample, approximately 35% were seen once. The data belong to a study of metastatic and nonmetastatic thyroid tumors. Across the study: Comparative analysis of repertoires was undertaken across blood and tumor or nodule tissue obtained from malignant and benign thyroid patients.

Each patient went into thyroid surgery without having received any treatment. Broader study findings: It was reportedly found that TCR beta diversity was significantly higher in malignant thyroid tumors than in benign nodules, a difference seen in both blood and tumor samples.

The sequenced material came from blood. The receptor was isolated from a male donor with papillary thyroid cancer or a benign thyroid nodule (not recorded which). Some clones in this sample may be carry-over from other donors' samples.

The CDR3 DNA reads as TGCGCCAGCAGGTCGACTAGCGGGACTCTGACAGATACGCAGTATTTT. Translation gives CASRSTSGTLTDTQYF. This chain uses TRBV10-2 with TRBJ2-3; 11 nucleotides agree with TRBD2. This CDR3 has 16 residues. Per germline, CDR1 WSHSY and CDR2 SAAADI. The J segment lost 3 bases and the V segment lost 6 bases, leaving 8 bases of the junction unmatched.